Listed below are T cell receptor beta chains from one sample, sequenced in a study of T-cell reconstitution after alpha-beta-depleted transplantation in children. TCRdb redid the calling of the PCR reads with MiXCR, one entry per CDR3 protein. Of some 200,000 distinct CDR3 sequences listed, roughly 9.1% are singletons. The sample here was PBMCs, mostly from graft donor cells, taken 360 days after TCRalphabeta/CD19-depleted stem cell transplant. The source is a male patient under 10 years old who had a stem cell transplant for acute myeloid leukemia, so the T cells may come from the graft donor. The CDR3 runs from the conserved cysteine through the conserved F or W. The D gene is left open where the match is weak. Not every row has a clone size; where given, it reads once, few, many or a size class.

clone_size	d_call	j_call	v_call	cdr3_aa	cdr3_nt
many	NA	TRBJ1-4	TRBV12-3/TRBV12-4	CASSLSRGEKLFF	TGTGCCAGCAGTTTAAGCAGGGGTGAAAAACTGTTTTTT
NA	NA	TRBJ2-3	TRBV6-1	CASMISPIRGGRLTDTQYF	TGTGCCAGCATGATTTCACCCATTCGAGGGGGTCGCTTAACAGATACGCAGTATTTT
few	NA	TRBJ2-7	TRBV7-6	CASTPVPGHRYEQYF	TGTGCCAGCACCCCTGTCCCGGGACACAGATACGAGCAGTACTTC
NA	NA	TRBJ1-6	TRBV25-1	CASSHGSPLHF	TGTGCCAGCAGTCATGGGTCACCCCTCCACTTT
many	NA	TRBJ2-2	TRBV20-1	CSATGTSGTGELFF	TGCAGTGCTACCGGGACCTCCGGGACCGGGGAGCTGTTTTTT
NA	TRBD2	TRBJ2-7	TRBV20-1	CSAPKGPGRAYEQYF	TGCAGTGCCCCTAAGGGTCCAGGGAGGGCGTACGAGCAGTACTTC
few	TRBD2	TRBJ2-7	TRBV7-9	CASSLPGLANEQYF	TGTGCCAGCAGCCTTCCGGGACTAGCGAACGAGCAGTACTTC
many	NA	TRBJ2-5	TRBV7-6	CASSLSGIGRGPRETQYF	TGTGCCAGCAGCTTATCGGGGATCGGGCGGGGACCTCGGGAGACCCAGTACTTC
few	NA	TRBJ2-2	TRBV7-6	CASSPQLDTGELFF	TGTGCCAGCAGCCCCCAACTTGACACCGGGGAGCTGTTTTTT
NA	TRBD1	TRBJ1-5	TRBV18	CASSPQQGPPGQPQHF	TGTGCCAGCTCACCACAACAGGGGCCTCCTGGTCAGCCCCAGCATTTT
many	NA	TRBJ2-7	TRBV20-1	CSAIGTHYEQYF	TGCAGTGCCATCGGGACTCACTACGAGCAGTACTTC
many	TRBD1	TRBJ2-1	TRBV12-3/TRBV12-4	CASSRTPGQGYEQFF	TGTGCCAGCAGTAGAACGCCGGGACAGGGCTATGAGCAGTTCTTC
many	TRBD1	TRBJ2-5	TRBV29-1	CSAGTVQETQYF	TGCAGCGCCGGGACAGTACAAGAGACCCAGTACTTC
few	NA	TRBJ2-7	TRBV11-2	CASSHWARLAATYAYEQYF	TGTGCCAGCAGCCATTGGGCCAGATTAGCGGCAACATATGCTTACGAGCAGTACTTC
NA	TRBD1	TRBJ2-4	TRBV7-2	CASREVGTGKNIQYF	TGTGCCAGCAGGGAGGTGGGGACAGGGAAAAACATTCAGTACTTC
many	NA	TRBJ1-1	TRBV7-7	CASSLDVNTEAFF	TGTGCTAGCAGCTTGGACGTGAACACTGAAGCTTTCTTT
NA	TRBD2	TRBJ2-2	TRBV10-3	CAISLGEGLAAKNTGELFF	TGTGCCATCAGCTTGGGGGAGGGCCTAGCGGCGAAGAACACCGGGGAGCTGTTTTTT
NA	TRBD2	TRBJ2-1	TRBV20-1	CSARSGSNEQFF	TGCAGTGCTAGAAGCGGGAGCAATGAGCAGTTCTTC
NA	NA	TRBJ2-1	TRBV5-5	CASSLTRDSSYNEQFF	TGTGCCAGCAGCTTAACCCGGGACTCCTCCTACAATGAGCAGTTCTTC
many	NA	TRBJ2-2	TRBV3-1	CASSQAGRVTGELFF	TGTGCCAGCAGCCAAGCGGGGCGCGTCACCGGGGAGCTGTTTTTT
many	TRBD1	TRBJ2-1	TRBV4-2	CASSRRQGAYNEQFF	TGTGCCAGCAGCCGGCGACAGGGAGCCTACAATGAGCAGTTCTTC
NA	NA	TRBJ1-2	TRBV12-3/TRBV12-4	CASSKSQGALYGYTF	TGTGCCAGCAGCAAATCACAGGGAGCCCTCTATGGCTACACCTTC
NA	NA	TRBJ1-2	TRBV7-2	CASSFLQGRDYGYTF	TGTGCCAGCAGCTTTCTACAGGGTAGGGACTATGGCTACACCTTC
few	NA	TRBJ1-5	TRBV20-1	CSARQDKYQSTAQHF	TGCAGTGCTAGACAGGACAAATATCAAAGCACGGCCCAGCATTTT
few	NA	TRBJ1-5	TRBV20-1	CSARDRGGYQPQHF	TGCAGTGCTAGAGATCGTGGGGGTTATCAGCCCCAGCATTTT
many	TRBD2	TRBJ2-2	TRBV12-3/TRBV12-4	CASSRDSGGPPNTGELFF	TGTGCCAGCAGTCGAGATAGCGGGGGCCCCCCTAACACCGGGGAGCTGTTTTTT
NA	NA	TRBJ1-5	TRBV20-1	CSASPGPINQPQHF	TGCAGTGCTAGCCCGGGGCCTATCAATCAGCCCCAGCATTTT
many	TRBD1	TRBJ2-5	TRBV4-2	CASSQGVGQVYQETQYF	TGTGCCAGCAGCCAAGGGGTTGGACAGGTATACCAAGAGACCCAGTACTTC
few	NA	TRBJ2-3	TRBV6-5	CASSYSFYRFDDTQYF	TGTGCCAGCAGTTACTCGTTTTACAGGTTCGACGATACGCAGTATTTT
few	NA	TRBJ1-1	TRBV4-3	CASSRGLGAGTEAFF	TGCGCCAGCAGCCGAGGATTGGGGGCAGGGACTGAAGCTTTCTTT
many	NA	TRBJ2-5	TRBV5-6	CASSETGRQQTQYF	TGTGCCAGCAGCGAGACAGGGAGGCAACAGACCCAGTACTTC
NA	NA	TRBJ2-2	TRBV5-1	CASSLAHELFF	TGCGCCAGCAGCTTGGCACATGAGCTGTTTTTT
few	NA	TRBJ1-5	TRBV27	CASSIPGKQPQHF	TGTGCCAGCAGTATTCCGGGGAAACAGCCCCAGCATTTT
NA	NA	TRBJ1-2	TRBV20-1	CSARDQGSLLYGYTF	TGCAGTGCTAGAGACCAGGGATCCCTACTCTATGGCTACACCTTC
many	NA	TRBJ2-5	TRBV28	CASSILLGEETQYF	TGTGCCAGCAGTATCCTCCTAGGGGAAGAGACCCAGTACTTC
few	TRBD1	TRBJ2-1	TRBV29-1	CSVSTGNEQFF	TGCAGCGTGTCGACAGGGAATGAGCAGTTCTTC
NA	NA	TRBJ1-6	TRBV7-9	CASMRGYNSPLHF	TGTGCCAGCATGAGGGGTTATAATTCACCCCTCCACTTT
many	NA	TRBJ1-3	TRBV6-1	CASRQGMSGTIYF	TGTGCCAGCAGACAGGGAATGAGTGGCACCATATATTTT
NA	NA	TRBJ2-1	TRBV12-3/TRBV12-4	CASTLGGSGTTRSHNEQFF	TGTGCCAGCACTCTCGGGGGGTCCGGGACAACGAGGTCCCACAATGAGCAGTTCTTC
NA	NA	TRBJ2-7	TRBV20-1	CSARDPGSGYEQYF	TGCAGTGCTAGAGATCCCGGGAGTGGCTACGAGCAGTACTTC
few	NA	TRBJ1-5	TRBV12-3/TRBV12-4	CASSLRPASNQPQHF	TGTGCCAGCAGTTTACGTCCGGCGAGCAATCAGCCCCAGCATTTT
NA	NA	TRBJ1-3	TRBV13	CASSLMVPTRSSGNTIYF	TGTGCCAGCAGCTTAATGGTTCCGACTCGAAGCTCTGGAAACACCATATATTTT
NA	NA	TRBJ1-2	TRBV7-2	CASSSKIWGNGYGYTF	TGTGCCAGCAGCTCCAAGATTTGGGGGAACGGCTATGGCTACACCTTC